This T cell receptor (beta chain) was observed in a study of blood T cells in healthy people across ages. As for the study in general: Roughly one uniquely barcoded beta molecule per two T cells was captured.

Note on this clonotype: Germline and junction disagree at one end, which may indicate a read error.

The CDR3 sequence is 14 residues long. CDR1 is SQVTM and CDR2 is ANQGSEA in the germline V gene. Samples had at least 6.5 million PBMCs isolated from them. Together with a sample-barcoded 5' primer, a J-beta primer mix was included in a second PCR lasting roughly 6 to 12 cycles. Sequencing of every sample gave 3 million or more CDR3-containing paired-end reads. One entry per CDR3 protein, called by TCRdb with MiXCR from the 5' RACE reads. This sample has over 1,300,000 distinct CDR3 sequences, with almost 60% found just once. Sequenced material: blood. The receptor comes from a man in his late teens or twenties in good health. This chain uses TRBV29-1 with TRBJ2-5; tentative D call: TRBD1 (5 bases). The CDR3 bases are TGCAGCGTTGAACACGCAGGGATTCAAGAGACCCGGTACTTC. This translates into CSVEHAGIQETRYF. Together with reference TRBV29-1 and TRBJ2-5, the CDR3 gives the full variable domain: SAVISQKPSRDICQRGTSLTIQCQVDSQVTMMFWYRQQPGQSLTLIATANQGSEATYESGFVIDKFPISRPNLTFSTLTVSNMSPEDSSIYLCSVEHAGIQETRYFGPGTRLLVL.